The clone carrying this TCR beta chain was picked up a small number of times. Its specificity is unknown. The record originates from a study of vaccination and CD4 T cells after COVID-19. With the Oncomine TCR Beta short-read assay, DNA from cultured CD4+ T cells was sequenced. MiXCR was run by TCRdb on the PCR reads, yielding one entry per CDR3 protein. The repertoire holds over 8,500 distinct CDR3 sequences, with 50% to 65% as singletons. Treatment reported: approximately 10-day PBMC culture with coronavirus spike peptide pools or control peptides (ViraFEST assay). CD4+ T cells of the unexposed donor were collected before the COVID-19 pandemic (2011-2018). First, ViraFEST expanded antigen-specific T cells with peptide pools, and next it sequenced the TCRs. Culture conditions combined more than 1.5 million PBMCs per well with approximately 10 IU/ml IL-2 and 7.5 to 10 ug/ml peptide pools. The medium had half its volume replaced with fresh IL-2 medium on days 3 and 7. Researchers challenged CD4+ T cells from unexposed donors with SARS-CoV-2 S/N and four cold-coronavirus spikes, cells permitting.

The ends were cut back, 2 bases at V and 7 bases at J, with 14 bases in the middle. CDR1 and CDR2 from the germline V gene are MNHEY and SVGEGT. CDR3 length equals 14 residues. The TCR comes from a human donor in good health. The V gene is TRBV6-2 or TRBV6-3, the J gene TRBJ1-2; the D gene is possibly TRBD1 (6 bases). Sequenced input: CD4+ T cells from blood, cultured in vitro. CDR3 nucleotide sequence: TGTGCCAGCAGTTACGTCCAGGGGAGTGGTGGCTACACCTTC. The encoded protein is CASSYVQGSGGYTF.